These 7 T cell receptor beta chains were sequenced from one sample in a study of identical twins. TCRdb redid the calling of the 5' RACE reads with MiXCR, one entry per CDR3 protein. The sample records fewer than 900,000 distinct CDR3 sequences, 21% being singletons. These sequences were also reported in another study, on T cells expressing NK-cell markers.

The sequencing input was PBMCs. Receptor source: a woman between 18 and 29 years old in good health.

The chain employs TRBV3-1 and TRBJ1-2; D remains unclear. V gave up 8 bases and J gave up 3 bases, with 16 bases separating them. The CDR3 spans 14 residues. The germline gives CDR1 LGHDT, CDR2 YNNKEL (reference sequence). The CDR3 coding sequence is TGTGCCAGCGGTCTAAATGGCGGGGACTATGGCTACACCTTC. Translation gives CASGLNGGDYGYTF. Looking up the rest from reference TRBV3-1 and TRBJ1-2 gives the full variable domain: DTAVSQTPKYLVTQMGNDKSIKCEQNLGHDTMYWYKQDSKKFLKIMFSYNNKELIINETVPNRFSPKSPDKAHLNLHINSLELGDSAVYFCASGLNGGDYGYTFGSGTRLTVV.

This clonotype was seen more than once but under ten times. The CDR3 reads CASSQRRKINYEQYF. The CDR3 DNA is TGTGCCAGCAGCCAGCGGCGGAAGATTAACTACGAGCAGTACTTC. The chain has TRBV7-8 and TRBJ2-7; tentative D call: TRBD2 (5 bases). The CDR3 consists of 15 residues. Looked up from germline, CDR1 is SGHVS and CDR2 is FQNEAQ. The germline V and J ends were trimmed by 5 bases and 3 bases, with 17 bases remaining between them.

This clonotype was seen only a few times. The CDR3 region is CASSLPLRDRGISYNEQFF. The CDR3 nucleotides are TGTGCCAGCAGCCTTCCGCTCCGGGACAGGGGCATCTCCTACAATGAGCAGTTCTTC. This chain links TRBV11-2 with TRBJ2-1; 10 positions match TRBD1. Germline V lookup: CDR1 SGHAT, CDR2 FQNNGV. V shed 5 bases and J 0 bases; nucleotides not matched to a gene: 13. The CDR3 sequence is 19 residues long.

The CDR3 loop is CASSPSEQPGYTF. CDR3 nucleotide sequence: TGTGCCAGCAGCCCATCCGAGCAGCCTGGCTACACCTTC. The chain links TRBV7-2 to TRBJ1-2; D not resolved. This CDR3 has 13 residues. Germline assignment: CDR1 SGHTA and CDR2 FQGNSA. Trimming took 5 bases from V and 7 from J, leaving 14 bases between them.

The V and J genes are TRBV6-5 and TRBJ2-3, with D possibly matching TRBD2 (5 bases). The V gene's germline CDR1 is MNHEY and CDR2 SVGAGI. The CDR3 totals 12 residues. V shed 6 bases and J shed 5 bases, with 9 bases lying between them. The CDR3 loop is CASRKLGDTQYF. CDR3 DNA: TGTGCCAGCAGGAAACTAGGAGATACGCAGTATTTT.

V is TRBV6-2 or TRBV6-3 and J is TRBJ2-7, with D unresolved. CDR3 size: 14 residues. The germline V gene encodes CDR1 MNHEY and CDR2 SVGEGT. V lost 6 bases to trimming and J lost 12 bases, with 24 bases between them. The CDR3 loop is CASRPRIPGPHPYF. CDR3 nucleotide sequence: TGTGCCAGCAGACCTAGGATTCCAGGCCCTCACCCGTACTTC.

CDR3 in amino acids: CASSYWPGSSYEQYF. The CDR3 DNA is TGTGCCAGCAGTTACTGGCCCGGCAGCTCCTACGAGCAGTACTTC. The rearrangement joins TRBV6-2 or TRBV6-3 to TRBJ2-7; no firm D call. The CDR3 spans 15 residues. Germline CDR1 and CDR2: MNHEY and SVGEGT. V was cut by 1 base and J by 0 bases, with 10 bases left in between.